The 19 T cell receptor beta chains below all came from one sample that was sequenced in a study of cytomegalovirus exposure and HLA in healthy donors. 60 Vbeta and 13 Jbeta primers were used in PCR. Profiling relied on immunoSEQ multiplex PCR, and the TCRdb table lists in-frame clones only, not all of them. The sample consists of 150,000 or so clones, approximately 70% of them appearing once. The sequencing sample was made of PBMCs. All receptors derive from a man aged 18 to 29 in good health and CMV-seropositive.

This clone turned up a few times. This chain connects TRBV7-9 to TRBJ1-4; the D is unclear. This CDR3 has 17 amino acids. Per germline, CDR1 SEHNR and CDR2 FQNEAQ (reference sequence). Trimming removed 1 base at V and 4 bases at J, with 16 bases between. CDR3 coding DNA: TGTGCCAGCAGCTTAGAACTGGTGGAGTCGGGTAATGAAAAACTGTTTTTT. This sequence encodes CASSLELVESGNEKLFF.

The chain recombines TRBV2 with TRBJ2-2; possibly TRBD2 for D (6 bases). The CDR3 loop spans 14 amino acids. Germline values: CDR1 SNHLY, CDR2 FYNNEI. Trimming left V 10 bases short and J 4 bases short, with 16 bases between. The CDR3 coding sequence is TGTGCCATAAGGGAGGTAGAGAGCACCGGGGAGCTGTTTTTT. Translated, it gives CAIREVESTGELFF.

V and J are TRBV28 and TRBJ1-5; 7 bases are shared with TRBD1. CDR3 length: 16 residues. Germline V gene sequence: CDR1 MDHEN, CDR2 SYDVKM. Trimming took 4 bases from V and 3 from J; bases not matched to a gene: 9. In DNA, the CDR3 is TGTGCCAGCAGTTCCCCCGAGGGGGCCGACAATCAGCCCCAGCATTTT. This encodes CASSSPEGADNQPQHF.

V is TRBV9 and J is TRBJ2-5; tentative D call: TRBD1 (6 bases). Germline assignment: CDR1 SGDLS and CDR2 YYNGEE. The CDR3 runs to 15 residues. With 2 bases removed from V and 5 bases from J, the gap between germline ends came to 16 bases. The CDR3: CASSVGNTGWETQYF. In nucleotides, the CDR3 is TGTGCCAGCAGCGTTGGTAATACAGGGTGGGAGACCCAGTACTTC.

Only one count was recorded for this clone. The chain has TRBV6-1 and TRBJ2-2; tentatively, D is TRBD1 (5 bases). Germline V CDR1 and CDR2: MNHNS, SASEGT. V was pared by 7 bases and J by 6 bases, with 18 bases between. The CDR3 consists of 15 residues. CDR3 loop: CASTPARDYPGELFF. CDR3 sequence (DNA): TGTGCCAGCACCCCCGCCAGGGATTACCCCGGGGAGCTGTTTTTT.

Only one count was recorded for this clone. The DNA of the CDR3 is TGCAGCGTTGCGAGGGTAGGCCGTTACAATGAGCAGTTCTTC. Translated, it gives CSVARVGRYNEQFF. The rearrangement links TRBV29-1 to TRBJ2-1, with a possible D match to TRBD2 (5 bases). The germline V gene encodes CDR1 SQVTM and CDR2 ANQGSEA. This CDR3 is built from 14 residues. V was shortened by 4 bases and J by 4 bases, with 14 bases between the two germline ends.

This clone was recorded a few times. This sequence joins TRBV6-1 and TRBJ2-2; TRBD1 matches at 9 bases. Germline assignment: CDR1 MNHNS and CDR2 SASEGT. The CDR3 totals 15 residues. Germline trimming cut 2 bases from V and 6 bases from J; bases unmatched to any gene: 4. The CDR3 region has the DNA TGTGCCAGCAGTGAAAGGGGGACAGGGTCCGGGGAGCTGTTTTTT. Amino acids: CASSERGTGSGELFF.

This rearrangement joins TRBV28 to TRBJ1-5, with 7 bases fitting TRBD1. The CDR3 consists of 16 residues. The J segment lost 2 bases and the V segment lost 3 bases, leaving 7 bases of the junction unmatched. Germline CDR1 reads MDHEN; CDR2 reads SYDVKM. As DNA, the CDR3 is TGTGCCAGCAGTTTTAGGGGGCGGGGAGGCAATCAGCCCCAGCATTTT. Its translation: CASSFRGRGGNQPQHF.

J is TRBJ2-1 and V is TRBV5-6, with TRBD2 as a possible D gene (6 bases). Germline V CDR1 and CDR2: SGHDT, YYEEEE. The CDR3 covers 15 residues. V lost 2 bases and J 5 bases, leaving 14 bases between the germline ends. CDR3 in DNA: TGTGCCAGCAGCTTTCGCGGGATGGGGAACAATGAGCAGTTCTTC. Translation: CASSFRGMGNNEQFF. The whole variable domain, remainder taken from reference TRBV5-6 and TRBJ2-1, is DAGVTQSPTHLIKTRGQQVTLRCSPKSGHDTVSWYQQALGQGPQFIFQYYEEEERQRGNFPDRFSGHQFPNYSSELNVNALLLGDSALYLCASSFRGMGNNEQFFGPGTRLTVL.

The chain combines TRBV27 with TRBJ2-2; TRBD2 matches 8 bases. The CDR3 runs to 15 residues. Per germline, CDR1 MNHEY and CDR2 SMNVEV (reference sequence). J gave up 6 bases and V 6 bases, and 9 bases lay outside the gene matches. In DNA, the CDR3 is TGTGCCAGCAGCCACCTTAGCGGGGATTCCGGGGAGCTGTTTTTT. Translating it yields CASSHLSGDSGELFF.

The rearrangement joins TRBV7-2 to TRBJ2-2; 9 nucleotides align to TRBD2. Germline CDR1 is SGHTA and CDR2 is FQGNSA. Losses at the gene ends were 5 bases for V and 2 bases for J; bases not matched to a gene: 6. This CDR3 is 16 amino acids long. The CDR3 DNA reads TGTGCCAGCAGCACGCCGACTAGCGGTAACACCGGGGAGCTGTTTTTT. Protein: CASSTPTSGNTGELFF.

This clone has just a few counts. The V call is TRBV28, the J call TRBJ1-5, with 8 nucleotides matching TRBD1. V lost 5 bases, J lost 4 bases, and 7 bases stayed unmatched. Germline-derived CDR1 and CDR2 are MDHEN and SYDVKM. The CDR3 has 15 residues. The CDR3 loop is CASSLPGGRNQPQHF. Here the CDR3 DNA reads TGTGCCAGCAGTCTCCCAGGGGGCAGGAATCAGCCCCAGCATTTT. Variable domain in full (rest from reference TRBV28 and TRBJ1-5): DVKVTQSSRYLVKRTGEKVFLECVQDMDHENMFWYRQDPGLGLRLIYFSYDVKMKEKGDIPEGYSVSREKKERFSLILESASTNQTSMYLCASSLPGGRNQPQHFGDGTRLSIL.

The chain recombines TRBV6-1 with TRBJ2-7; tentatively, D is TRBD2 (5 bases). From germline, CDR1 is MNHNS and CDR2 SASEGT. V was shortened by 4 bases and J by 7 bases, with 14 bases between the two germline ends. The CDR3 loop spans 13 amino acids. The CDR3 nucleotides are TGTGCCAGCAGTGCTTTGATCGCGGGTGAGCAGTACGTC. Its protein product is CASSALIAGEQYV.

The chain uses TRBV7-9 and TRBJ2-7, with TRBD1 identical over 10 bases. This CDR3 has 16 amino acids. Germline V lookup: CDR1 SEHNR, CDR2 FQNEAQ (reference sequence). The V gene end was trimmed by 3 bases and the J gene end by 3 bases; junction bases not matched to a gene: 8. The CDR3 nucleotides are TGTGCCAGCAGCTTCACGTCGGACAGGGGGGACTACGAGCAGTACGTC. Translated: CASSFTSDRGDYEQYV.

The chain carries TRBV10-1 and TRBJ1-2; D might be TRBD1 (5 bases). V was trimmed by 4 bases and J by 4 bases, leaving 13 bases between them. The CDR3 length is 14 residues. The germline CDR1 and CDR2 sequences are WNHNN and SYGVQD (reference sequence). In DNA form, the CDR3 reads TGCGCCAGCAGTGGGGACGGGGGGTCCTATGGCTACACCTTC. Translated, it gives CASSGDGGSYGYTF.

V gene TRBV5-8 combines with J gene TRBJ1-3, with TRBD1 matching over 8 bases. After removal of 6 bases from V and 6 bases from J, the junction contained 17 bases not matched to a gene. The CDR3 loop spans 17 amino acids. In germline, CDR1 is SGHTS, CDR2 YDEGEE. CDR3 sequence: CASTSPGTGLLLNTIYF. In DNA, the CDR3 is TGTGCCAGCACCTCCCCCGGGACAGGACTTCTCTTAAACACCATATATTTT. The full variable domain, its missing parts supplied by reference TRBV5-8 and TRBJ1-3, is EAGVTQSPTHLIKTRGQQATLRCSPISGHTSVYWYQQALGLGLQFLLWYDEGEERNRGNFPPRFSGRQFPNYSSELNVNALELEDSALYLCASTSPGTGLLLNTIYFGEGSWLTVV.

The chain carries TRBV27 and TRBJ2-7; tentative D call: TRBD2 (6 bases). The CDR3 totals 13 residues. Deletions cut 6 bases from V and 4 bases from J, with 13 bases between. Per the germline V gene, CDR1 is MNHEY and CDR2 is SMNVEV (reference sequence). CDR3 DNA: TGTGCCAGCAGCCCTACTAGCTCGTACGAGCAGTACGTC. It specifies CASSPTSSYEQYV.

The chain links TRBV6-1 to TRBJ2-3; 14 nucleotides line up with TRBD2. The CDR3 has 17 residues. V lost 1 base, J lost 2 bases, and 2 bases stayed unmatched. Germline V lookup: CDR1 MNHNS, CDR2 SASEGT. CDR3 sequence: CASSEGLAGGITDTQYF. The CDR3 DNA follows: TGTGCCAGCAGTGAAGGACTAGCGGGGGGGATCACAGATACGCAGTATTTT.

The J gene is TRBJ2-7, the V gene TRBV30; TRBD2 aligns across 9 bases. This CDR3 spans 16 amino acids. Germline V gene data show CDR1 as GTSNPN and CDR2 as SVGIG (reference sequence). Trimming cost V 4 bases and J 6 bases; bases outside gene matches: 16. CDR3 DNA: TGTGCCTGGACCCTCCTAGCGGGATTGGTGACGTGCGAGCAGTACGTC. The encoded protein is CAWTLLAGLVTCEQYV.